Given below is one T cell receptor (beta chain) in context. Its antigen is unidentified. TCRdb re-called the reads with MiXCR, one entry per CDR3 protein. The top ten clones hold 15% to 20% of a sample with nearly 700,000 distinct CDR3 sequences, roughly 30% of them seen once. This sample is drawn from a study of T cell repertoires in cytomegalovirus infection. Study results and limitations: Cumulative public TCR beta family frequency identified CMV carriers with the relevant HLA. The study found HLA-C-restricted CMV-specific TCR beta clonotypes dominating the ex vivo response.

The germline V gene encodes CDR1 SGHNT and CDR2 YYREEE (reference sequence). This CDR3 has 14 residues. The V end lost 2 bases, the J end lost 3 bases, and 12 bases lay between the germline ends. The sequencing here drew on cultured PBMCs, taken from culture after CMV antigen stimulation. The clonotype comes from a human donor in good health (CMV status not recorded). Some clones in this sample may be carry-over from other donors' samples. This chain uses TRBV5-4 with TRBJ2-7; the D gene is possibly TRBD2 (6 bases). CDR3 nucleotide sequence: TGTGCCAGCAGCTTCGCGGGACCGATCTACGAGCAGTACTTC. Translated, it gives CASSFAGPIYEQYF.